Shown below are 25 T cell receptor beta chains from a single sample sequenced in a study of a mutant IDH1 vaccine in newly diagnosed glioma. These TCRs' antigens remain unknown. Data came from immunoSEQ multiplex PCR; TCRdb stores just in-frame clones and leaves some out. Among 50,000 to 75,000 clones listed, roughly 74% were seen once. Indicated time point: week 35, safety follow-up. Topical imiquimod accompanied each vaccine dose, which consisted of 300 ug of mutant IDH1 20-mer peptide. The material was PBMCs, obtained from a glioma patient whose treatment included an IDH1 peptide vaccine. Receptors were obtained from a man between 50 and 59 years old with glioma.

This chain uses TRBV30 with TRBJ1-1; no firm D call. The CDR3 consists of 13 residues. Germline CDR1 GTSNPN, CDR2 SVGIG (reference sequence). V lost 8 bases and J 1 base, leaving 14 bases between the germline ends. Written as DNA, the CDR3 is TGTGCCATCGATCGGACTGGGAACACTGAAGCTTTCTTT. Translated: CAIDRTGNTEAFF.

The chain recombines TRBV4-3 with TRBJ1-4; D ambiguous. This CDR3 region has 14 residues. V shed 0 bases and J shed 11 bases, with 13 bases lying between them. CDR1 and CDR2 (germline): LGHNA, YSLEER. This chain's CDR3 is CASSQDKTLRKLFF. Here the CDR3 DNA reads TGCGCCAGCAGCCAAGATAAGACGTTGCGGAAACTGTTTTTT.

For the CDR3, the DNA is TGTGCCAGCAGTTTAGGACAGTTCTATGGCTACACCTTC. The encoded protein is CASSLGQFYGYTF. V gene TRBV28 combines with J gene TRBJ1-2; weak D call: TRBD1 (6 bases). Germline values: CDR1 MDHEN, CDR2 SYDVKM. V was shortened by 2 bases and J by 4 bases, with 8 bases between the two germline ends. The length of the CDR3 is 13 residues.

The chain links TRBV4-1 to TRBJ1-6; possible D gene TRBD1, 6 bases. Germline V lookup: CDR1 MGHRA, CDR2 YSYEKL. Trimming removed 4 bases from V and 7 bases from J, with 14 bases in between. The CDR3 extends over 15 amino acids. The CDR3 DNA follows: TGCGCCAGCAGCCTATCAGGGGTGTCAAATTCACCCCTCCACTTT. Protein: CASSLSGVSNSPLHF.

This clone appeared once. The chain couples TRBV5-5 to TRBJ1-6; maybe TRBD1 (6 bases). The CDR3 runs to 14 residues. V gave up 3 bases and J gave up 6 bases, with 10 bases separating them. Germline V gives CDR1 SGHKS, CDR2 YYEKEE (reference sequence). DNA for the CDR3: TGTGCCAGCAGCTCGGACAGCATTAATTCACCCCTCCACTTT. This gives the protein CASSSDSINSPLHF. The whole variable domain, remainder taken from reference TRBV5-5 and TRBJ1-6, is DAGVTQSPTHLIKTRGQQVTLRCSPISGHKSVSWYQQVLGQGPQFIFQYYEKEERGRGNFPDRFSARQFPNYSSELNVNALLLGDSALYLCASSSDSINSPLHFGNGTRLTVT.

The chain uses TRBV7-8 and TRBJ2-7, with D tentatively TRBD1 (5 bases). V was trimmed by 2 bases and J by 1 base, leaving 9 bases between them. Germline V gene sequence: CDR1 SGHVS, CDR2 FQNEAQ. The CDR3 loop spans 14 amino acids. The CDR3 loop is CASSLSQGSYEQYF. The CDR3 coding sequence is TGTGCCAGCAGCTTAAGCCAGGGATCCTACGAGCAGTACTTC.

This clone was detected a few times. CDR3 in amino acids: CASSQESAITDTQYF. As DNA, the CDR3 is TGCGCCAGCAGCCAAGAATCAGCGATCACAGATACGCAGTATTTT. The chain couples TRBV4-1 to TRBJ2-3; D gene uncertain. Germline values: CDR1 MGHRA, CDR2 YSYEKL. The CDR3 contains 15 residues. V gave up 0 bases and J gave up 2 bases, with 9 bases separating them.

The genes are TRBV10-2 and TRBJ1-1, with D unresolved. Between the trimmed V and J ends, which lost 6 bases and 2 bases, there was a span of 7 bases. The germline V gene has CDR1 WSHSY and CDR2 SAAADI. This CDR3 is 12 amino acids long. Here the CDR3 reads CASRGSNTEAFF. DNA for the CDR3: TGCGCCAGCAGGGGGAGTAACACTGAAGCTTTCTTT.

This chain joins TRBV4-2 and TRBJ1-1; D perhaps matches TRBD1 (5 bases). The V end lost 0 bases, the J end lost 5 bases, and 13 bases lay between the germline ends. The CDR3 extends over 15 amino acids. CDR1 and CDR2 from the germline V gene are LGHNA and YNFKEQ. For the CDR3, the DNA is TGTGCCAGCAGCCAAGATCCGGGACGATGGACTGAAGCTTTCTTT. This codes for CASSQDPGRWTEAFF.

This clone was observed at least ten times. The CDR3 spells CASSLGGRSEAKNIQYF. As DNA, the CDR3 is TGTGCCAGCAGCTTAGGGGGCAGATCAGAAGCCAAAAACATTCAGTACTTC. The V gene is TRBV11-2, the J gene TRBJ2-4; weak D call: TRBD1 (5 bases). The V and J ends lost 1 base and 0 bases respectively, with 13 bases between them. The CDR3 extends over 17 amino acids. Germline CDR1 SGHAT, CDR2 FQNNGV.

The rearrangement links TRBV6-6 to TRBJ2-1; unclear D gene. Trimming removed 4 bases from V and 13 bases from J, with 8 bases in between. Germline CDR1 and CDR2: MNHNY and SVGAGI (reference sequence). This CDR3 comprises 10 residues. Here the CDR3 reads CASSSSHQFF. In DNA, the CDR3 is TGTGCCAGCAGTTCCTCCCATCAGTTCTTC.

The CDR3 coding sequence is TGCGCCAGCAGCCAGGGACAGGGGAGCTCCTACGAGCAGTACTTC. Translation: CASSQGQGSSYEQYF. V and J are TRBV4-3 and TRBJ2-7; 10 bases agree with TRBD1. CDR3 length: 15 amino acids. Germline assignment: CDR1 LGHNA and CDR2 YSLEER. Trimming removed 3 bases from V and 0 bases from J; junction bases left unmatched: 2.

The chain carries TRBV20-1 and TRBJ1-1; 7 nucleotides agree with TRBD1. The junction had 2 bases not matched to a gene; V was cut back by 5 bases and J by 5 bases. Germline V gene sequence: CDR1 DFQATT, CDR2 SNEGSKA (reference sequence). This CDR3 is 11 amino acids long. This CDR3 reads CSAQGGTEAFF. The CDR3 DNA follows: TGCAGTGCTCAGGGGGGGACTGAAGCTTTCTTT.

V usage is TRBV9 and J usage is TRBJ1-3; possibly TRBD1 for D (6 bases). Germline values: CDR1 SGDLS, CDR2 YYNGEE. Trimming removed 1 base from V and 2 bases from J, with 10 bases in between. There are 15 residues in the CDR3. The CDR3 protein is CASSVSGATGNTIYF. The CDR3 DNA sequence: TGTGCCAGCAGCGTATCGGGGGCAACTGGAAACACCATATATTTT.

The sample holds many counts of this clone. J is TRBJ1-5 and V is TRBV7-9; no clear D gene. The V gene's germline CDR1 is SEHNR and CDR2 FQNEAQ (reference sequence). CDR3 size: 14 residues. Between the trimmed V and J ends, which lost 5 bases and 3 bases, there was a span of 11 bases. The CDR3 nucleotides read TGTGCCAGCAGCCCTCTCGGTCTCAATCAGCCCCAGCATTTT. Translated: CASSPLGLNQPQHF.

The genes are TRBV9 and TRBJ2-3; TRBD1 matches at 8 bases. Germline loops: CDR1 SGDLS, CDR2 YYNGEE. The V and J ends lost 0 bases and 3 bases, in that order; junction bases with no gene match: 6. This CDR3 is built from 16 residues. The CDR3 protein is CASSVGGQGRTDTQYF. In DNA form, the CDR3 reads TGTGCCAGCAGCGTAGGTGGACAGGGTAGGACAGATACGCAGTATTTT. Together with reference TRBV9 and TRBJ2-3, the CDR3 gives the full variable domain: DSGVTQTPKHLITATGQRVTLRCSPRSGDLSVYWYQQSLDQGLQFLIQYYNGEERAKGNILERFSAQQFPDLHSELNLSSLELGDSALYFCASSVGGQGRTDTQYFGPGTRLTVL.

V gene TRBV13 combines with J gene TRBJ1-1; maybe TRBD1 (6 bases). Trimming cost V 0 bases and J 5 bases, with 13 bases left between them. The germline gives CDR1 PRHDT, CDR2 FYEKMQ (reference sequence). This CDR3 region has 15 residues. Here the CDR3 DNA reads TGTGCCAGCAGCTTAGGCGGGGGGGCAAGAACTGAAGCTTTCTTT. Its translation: CASSLGGGARTEAFF.

This clone was counted between two and nine times. The V gene is TRBV7-9, the J gene TRBJ1-1; D unresolved. The germline V gene encodes CDR1 SEHNR and CDR2 FQNEAQ (reference sequence). Trimming removed 5 bases at V and 4 bases at J, with 5 bases between. This CDR3 has 11 residues. The CDR3 DNA sequence: TGTGCCAGCAGCCTTACCACTGAAGCTTTCTTT. Translated, it gives CASSLTTEAFF.

The chain recombines TRBV5-1 with TRBJ1-1; a weak D match, TRBD1 (5 bases). Between the trimmed V and J ends, which lost 0 bases and 4 bases, there was a span of 7 bases. CDR1 and CDR2 from the germline V gene are SGHRS and YFSETQ. There are 13 residues in the CDR3. The CDR3 DNA sequence: TGCGCCAGCAGCTTGGGAGGGGTCACTGAAGCTTTCTTT. Translation: CASSLGGVTEAFF.

The genes are TRBV4-1 and TRBJ2-3; TRBD2 matches at 11 bases. The CDR3 loop spans 15 amino acids. Germline V CDR1 and CDR2: MGHRA, YSYEKL. The trim removed 2 bases at V and 6 bases at J, leaving 4 bases unmatched. CDR3 protein: CASSQLAGGPDTQYF. The CDR3, as DNA: TGCGCCAGCAGCCAACTAGCGGGGGGTCCGGATACGCAGTATTTT.

J is TRBJ1-4 and V is TRBV6-5, with D unclear. Trimming shortened V by 0 bases and J by 7 bases, and 9 bases separated the two germline ends. CDR3 length: 14 amino acids. Germline CDR1 and CDR2: MNHEY and SVGAGI. Here the CDR3 DNA reads TGTGCCAGCAGTTACTCGAAAGGGTTTGAAAAACTGTTTTTT. Amino acids: CASSYSKGFEKLFF.

The V gene is TRBV6-5, the J gene TRBJ1-4, with 8 bases identical to TRBD1. This CDR3 spans 16 amino acids. CDR1 and CDR2 from the germline V gene are MNHEY and SVGAGI. V trimming: 0 bases; J trimming: 4 bases; junction bases outside the gene matches: 4. The CDR3 is CASSYSGTGGNEKLFF. CDR3 sequence (DNA): TGTGCCAGCAGTTACTCCGGGACAGGTGGTAATGAAAAACTGTTTTTT.

The CDR3 loop is CASSANRGLNTEAFF. The DNA of the CDR3 is TGTGCCAGCAGCGCTAACAGGGGGCTCAACACTGAAGCTTTCTTT. The chain employs TRBV2 and TRBJ1-1; 9 bases match TRBD1. This CDR3 is built from 15 residues. With V trimmed by 6 bases and J by 2 bases, 7 bases remained unmatched. Germline values: CDR1 SNHLY, CDR2 FYNNEI.

V gene TRBV9 combines with J gene TRBJ1-1; 7 bases are shared with TRBD1. Losses at the gene ends were 1 base for V and 6 bases for J; bases not matched to a gene: 9. Germline V gives CDR1 SGDLS, CDR2 YYNGEE. CDR3 length equals 15 residues. Here the CDR3 DNA reads TGTGCCAGCAGCGTATCAGGGGGAATGGCCTCTGAAGCTTTCTTT. Its protein product is CASSVSGGMASEAFF.

This clone came up once. The genes are TRBV5-6 and TRBJ2-5; D possibly corresponds to TRBD2 (6 bases). V lost 1 base to trimming and J lost 2 bases, with 6 bases between them. Germline assignment: CDR1 SGHDT and CDR2 YYEEEE. CDR3 length: 13 residues. CDR3: CASSLRGQETQYF. The CDR3 nucleotides read TGTGCCAGCAGCTTGCGGGGGCAAGAGACCCAGTACTTC.